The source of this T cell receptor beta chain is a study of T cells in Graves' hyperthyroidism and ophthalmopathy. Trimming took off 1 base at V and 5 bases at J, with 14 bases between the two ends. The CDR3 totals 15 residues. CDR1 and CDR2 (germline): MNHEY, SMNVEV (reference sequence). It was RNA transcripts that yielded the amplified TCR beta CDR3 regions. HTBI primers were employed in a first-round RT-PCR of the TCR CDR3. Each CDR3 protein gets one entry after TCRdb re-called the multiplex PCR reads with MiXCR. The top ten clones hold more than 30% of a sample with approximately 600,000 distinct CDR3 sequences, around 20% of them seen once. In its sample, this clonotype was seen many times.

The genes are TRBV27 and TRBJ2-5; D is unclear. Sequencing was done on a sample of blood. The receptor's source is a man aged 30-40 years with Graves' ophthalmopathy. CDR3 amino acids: CASSLYQTVVETQYF. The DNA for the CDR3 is TGTGCCAGCAGTTTATACCAGACTGTTGTGGAGACCCAGTACTTC.